This T cell receptor beta chain is from a study of control samples from healthy donors and cancer patients. Sequenced by immunoSEQ multiplex PCR; TCRdb stores in-frame clones only, minus some. The data contain 100,000 to 150,000 clones, less than 95% of them singletons. Germline CDR1 is SEHNR and CDR2 is FQNEAQ (reference sequence). CDR3 length equals 12 residues. V shed 0 bases and J shed 4 bases, with 2 bases lying between them. The receptor was isolated from a man younger than 35 in good health. The sequencing sample was made of blood. The chain employs TRBV7-9 and TRBJ2-3; D not certain. CDR3 amino acids: CASSLAPDTQYF. The CDR3 region has the DNA TGTGCCAGCAGCTTAGCGCCAGATACGCAGTATTTT.